What follows are 14 T cell receptor beta chains derived from one specimen sequenced in a study of blood T cell repertoires in COVID-19. Profiled with immunoSEQ multiplex PCR; TCRdb holds only in-frame clones, not every one. Of about 230,000 clones detected, 75% to 90% appear once; the ten largest clones hold roughly 30%. Sequencing was performed on peripheral blood. These receptors all come from a man aged 35-49 years with acute or convalescent COVID-19.

The chain combines TRBV6-5 with TRBJ2-1; TRBD2 aligns across 10 bases. Germline CDR1 MNHEY, CDR2 SVGAGI. CDR3 length: 14 amino acids. V trimming: 7 bases; J trimming: 8 bases; junction bases outside the gene matches: 8. The CDR3 region has the DNA TGTGCCAGCATAAGTAGCGGGAGGAAGGATGAGCAGTTCTTC. This translates into CASISSGRKDEQFF.

CDR3 sequence (DNA): TGTGCCTGGAGTGTACCAGGGAGGGATTCACCCCTCCACTTT. It specifies CAWSVPGRDSPLHF. The V call is TRBV30, the J call TRBJ1-6; maybe TRBD1 (5 bases). Between the trimmed V and J ends, which lost 0 bases and 8 bases, there was a span of 11 bases. The CDR3 spans 14 residues. Germline V gene data show CDR1 as GTSNPN and CDR2 as SVGIG (reference sequence).

The rearrangement links TRBV11-2 to TRBJ2-5; the match to TRBD1 covers 8 bases. This CDR3 contains 15 residues. The germline gives CDR1 SGHAT, CDR2 FQNNGV. J lost 1 base, V lost 5 bases, and 6 bases had no gene match. This CDR3 reads CASSVQGAGQETQYF. The DNA of the CDR3 is TGTGCCAGCAGCGTGCAGGGGGCCGGCCAAGAGACCCAGTACTTC.

This clone is a singleton in its sample. This chain uses TRBV30 with TRBJ1-6; TRBD1 might be the D (6 bases). The CDR3 consists of 19 residues. V was cut by 4 bases and J by 0 bases, with 22 bases left in between. Germline V gives CDR1 GTSNPN, CDR2 SVGIG (reference sequence). The CDR3 nucleotides are TGTGCCTGGACCCTAGGCCCCCTGACAGGCAGCTCCTATAATTCACCCCTCCACTTT. Translated, it gives CAWTLGPLTGSSYNSPLHF.

This clone was counted a few times. The rearrangement links TRBV9 to TRBJ2-7; 9 bases map to TRBD1. From germline, CDR1 is SGDLS and CDR2 YYNGEE. This CDR3 comprises 16 residues. V trimming: 3 bases; J trimming: 2 bases; junction bases outside the gene matches: 9. The CDR3 DNA reads TGTGCCAGCAGCGCCTCAGACAGGGGGAGCGCCTACGAGCAGTACTTC. This encodes CASSASDRGSAYEQYF.

This clone was seen a few times. The chain links TRBV4-3 to TRBJ1-3, with D maybe TRBD1 (5 bases). The germline CDR1 and CDR2 sequences are LGHNA and YSLEER. The CDR3 covers 18 residues. The V end was cut by 4 bases, the J end by 0 bases, with 19 bases between. The CDR3 region has the DNA TGCGCCAGCAGCCGAGCCCCAGTGGGGGGGAGCTCTGGAAACACCATATATTTT. It specifies CASSRAPVGGSSGNTIYF.

This clone was observed a single time. This sequence joins TRBV4-3 and TRBJ2-1; 13 nucleotides line up with TRBD2. CDR3 length: 20 amino acids. Germline V lookup: CDR1 LGHNA, CDR2 YSLEER. The junction had 14 bases not matched to a gene; V was cut back by 0 bases and J by 6 bases. The CDR3 bases are TGCGCCAGCAGCCAAGATTCATTCGACATTGGGACTAGCGGGATCAATGAGCAGTTCTTC. Its translation is CASSQDSFDIGTSGINEQFF.

The CDR3 here is CASSTGQGAEQYF. The CDR3 DNA reads TGCGCCAGCAGCACAGGACAGGGCGCCGAGCAGTACTTC. This rearrangement joins TRBV5-1 to TRBJ2-7; 8 nucleotides line up with TRBD1. This CDR3 comprises 13 residues. The ends lost 4 bases at V and 6 bases at J; junction bases unmatched: 6. Germline CDR1 reads SGHRS; CDR2 reads YFSETQ.

The chain's CDR3 is CASSLLQGGNTEAFF. CDR3 coding DNA: TGTGCCAGCAGTCTACTCCAGGGAGGGAACACTGAAGCTTTCTTT. This chain uses TRBV6-5 with TRBJ1-1; a weak D match, TRBD1 (5 bases). CDR3 size: 15 residues. CDR1 and CDR2 (germline): MNHEY, SVGAGI. V lost 5 bases and J 1 base, leaving 14 bases between the germline ends.

The chain carries TRBV6-4 and TRBJ2-2, with TRBD1 matching 7 bases. The CDR3 loop spans 15 amino acids. The germline gives CDR1 MRHNA, CDR2 SNTAGT. The J segment lost 4 bases and the V segment lost 3 bases, leaving 5 bases of the junction unmatched. CDR3 sequence: CASSEWPGGTGELFF. CDR3 sequence (DNA): TGTGCCAGCAGTGAATGGCCAGGGGGCACCGGGGAGCTGTTTTTT.

As to this clone: The same CDR3 can be traced to other DNA sequences in this sample. The rearrangement uses TRBV13 and TRBJ2-1; TRBD2 matches 10 bases. V gave up 2 bases and J gave up 3 bases; unmatched junction bases: 10. The germline CDR1 and CDR2 sequences are PRHDT and FYEKMQ (reference sequence). This CDR3 has 18 amino acids. CDR3 sequence (DNA): TGTGCCAGCAGCTTAAGGCCCGGGATAGCGGGAGGCTACAATGAGCAGTTCTTC. Translating it yields CASSLRPGIAGGYNEQFF.

The rearrangement uses TRBV9 and TRBJ2-3, with TRBD2 matching over 11 bases. Unmatched junction bases numbered 7, after V lost 4 bases and J lost 9 bases. Germline V CDR1 and CDR2: SGDLS, YYNGEE. This CDR3 comprises 14 residues. The CDR3 nucleotides read TGTGCCAGCAGCCTTAGCGGGAGGGCCGACACGCAGTATTTT. Translating gives CASSLSGRADTQYF.

V is TRBV19 and J is TRBJ1-1, with D tentatively TRBD1 (5 bases). There are 15 residues in the CDR3. Germline CDR1 and CDR2: LNHDA and SQIVND (reference sequence). V dropped 7 bases and J dropped 0 bases, with 15 bases sitting between them. CDR3 sequence reads: CASKKPGIMNTEAFF. In DNA, the CDR3 is TGTGCCAGTAAGAAGCCAGGGATCATGAACACTGAAGCTTTCTTT. The whole variable domain, filled in from reference TRBV19 and TRBJ1-1, reads DGGITQSPKYLFRKEGQNVTLSCEQNLNHDAMYWYRQDPGQGLRLIYYSQIVNDFQKGDIAEGYSVSREKKESFPLTVTSAQKNPTAFYLCASKKPGIMNTEAFFGQGTRLTVV.

The V gene is TRBV7-8, the J gene TRBJ1-2, with TRBD1 identical over 7 bases. The V segment lost 1 base and the J segment 0 bases; nucleotides outside the gene matches: 8. The CDR3 sequence is 17 residues long. Germline CDR1 reads SGHVS; CDR2 reads FQNEAQ. The CDR3 region has the DNA TGTGCCAGCAGCTTAGGAGGGGGCTTACTAACTAACTATGGCTACACCTTC. It specifies CASSLGGGLLTNYGYTF.